This T cell receptor beta chain was identified in a study of chemoradiotherapy in HPV16-positive cancers. On the study more broadly: Candidate HPV-specific T-cell clones and common TCR motifs came from functional assays in a couple of HPV16-positive patients. Findings and caveats of the study: Non-HPV-specific T cells did not expand in tumors during treatment, whereas candidate HPV-specific clones and E7-related motifs did. In HPV16-positive patients, HPV-responsive T-cell expansion tracked better recurrence-free survival.

For this clone: Its specificity is not known.

Only in-frame clones appear in the TCRdb table, and some are missing; sequencing was by immunoSEQ multiplex PCR. The sample shows 12,000 to 15,000 clones, roughly 63% of them seen only once. The CDR3 is 16 residues long. Per germline, CDR1 SNHLY and CDR2 FYNNEI. V lost 4 bases to trimming and J lost 0 bases, with 15 bases between them. The receptor comes from a human donor with HPV-associated anogenital cancer. The rearrangement joins TRBV2 to TRBJ1-2; maybe TRBD1 (5 bases). This material was obtained from a patient who underwent chemoradiotherapy. CDR3 sequence (DNA): TGTGCCAGCAGTGGGAACCGGGACGCCTCTAACTATGGCTACACCTTC. The encoded protein is CASSGNRDASNYGYTF.